This T cell receptor beta chain came from a study of T cells after yellow fever vaccination (dated by TCRdb to the late 2010s). Regarding the research as a whole: The SMART-Seq v4 Ultra Low Input RNA kit was used to prepare libraries from fractions with low cell numbers. To track T-cell clones before and after primary and booster YFV17D yellow fever vaccination, bulk TCR alpha and beta repertoires were sequenced longitudinally. Two healthy male donors, one aged 18 to 30 and one aged 30 to 39 years, were included in the cohort. Blood was collected at multiple timepoints before and after primary and secondary immunization, and bulk PBMC replicates and cell subsets were isolated.

TCR cDNA was synthesized by 5'RACE template switching, which introduced a universal primer site and unique molecular identifiers. Priming of cDNA synthesis was performed from both the TCR alpha and TCR beta constant segments. Two PCR steps were used to amplify libraries, with sample barcodes and sequencing adapters being added in the second step. Sequencing of the libraries was done on either Illumina HiSeq 2500 (2x100 bp) or NovaSeq (2x150 bp). Turning to the authors' computational methods: MIGEC was used to demultiplex reads and collapse the reads into UMI consensus sequences, and MiXCR was used for V(D)J alignment. Vaccine-responding clonotypes were defined with edgeR using replicate PBMC samples, requiring FDR below 0.01 and a log2 fold change above 5 up to day 15. Bulk clonotypes were assigned CD4 or CD8 identity according to which sequenced CD4 or CD8 repertoire held them at higher abundance. The raw public reads went through TCRdb reprocessing: fastp at Q25, MiXCR clone calling, in-frame beta chains kept. Each CDR3 protein gets just one entry, which takes the most common genes and DNA from the rows behind it. TCRdb's processing, not the authors' own work, is the source of the V and J calls. Counted in this sample were 550,000 or so distinct CDR3 sequences; 15% to 20% of them appeared once. Jointly, the top ten make up 14% of the sample.

Taken from cysteine to phenylalanine, the CDR3 has 15 residues. Only the CDR3 DNA is retained, 45 bases long and in frame from the first base. CDR1 LGHNA and CDR2 YSLEER are derived from the germline V gene. Trimming takes 0 bases from V and 5 bases from J, and the germline ends sit 11 bases apart. This specimen's treatment or condition label, interpreted: live attenuated yellow fever vaccine strain. Two biological replicates of bulk PBMCs were collected at each blood-draw timepoint. PBMCs were isolated from peripheral blood using a standard Ficoll-Paque protocol. TriZol was used to extract RNA from bulk PBMCs, CD4 and CD8 fractions, and dextramer-positive and dextramer-negative fractions. What the study reported, not specific to this receptor: After the booster, most clones that had expanded after primary vaccination were detected again (around 97% of CD4 and around 88% of CD8), suggesting broad maintenance of memory. Compared with the primary T-cell response, the secondary T-cell response was faster but weaker, reaching its peak on day 5 rather than on day 15. Computational filtering was required because FACS-sorted repertoires could contain abundant contaminating clonotypes from the bulk population. A small fraction of clonotypes showed up in both the CD4 and CD8 compartments, probably as a result of convergent recombination. The study included only two donors, which limits how far the findings can be generalized.

A note on this clonotype: The specificity of this receptor is unknown. Base qualities are not at hand, and no much larger clone is one base apart.

The sample in question was PBMCs, obtained 15 days after the yellow fever booster vaccination. Recombination linked TRBV4-3 to TRBJ2-1; the D segment might be TRBD1 or TRBD2, since each matches 5 bases. The sequence was obtained from a man aged 30 to 45 who received the YFV17D yellow fever vaccine. The DNA sequence reads TGCGCCAGCAGCCAAGACGGGGACGGAAACAATGAGCAGTTCTTC. Its product reads: CASSQDGDGNNEQFF.